This T cell receptor (beta chain) was identified during a study of T cell repertoires in cytomegalovirus infection. Points on this clonotype: Its specificity is unknown.

The V gene's germline CDR1 is SGHVS and CDR2 FQNEAQ. V dropped 7 bases and J dropped 5; count of bases not matched to a gene: 4. CDR3 length: 12 residues. Overall study findings and caveats: Identification of carriers of CMV plus the relevant HLA was performed using cumulative public TCR beta family frequency.

Using its own MiXCR run on the reads, TCRdb lists one record per CDR3 protein. The repertoire holds around 740,000 distinct CDR3 sequences, 35% to 40% seen once, with around 2.8% in the top ten. J is TRBJ2-5 and V is TRBV7-8; 7 nucleotides align to TRBD1. This sequence was found in a human donor in good health (CMV status not recorded). Some clones in this sample may be carry-over from other donors' samples. Sequenced: PBMCs. The CDR3 nucleotides are TGTGCCAGCAAATTACAGGGGGAGACCCAGTACTTC. It translates to CASKLQGETQYF. Looking up the rest from reference TRBV7-8 and TRBJ2-5 gives the full variable domain: GAGVSQSPRYKVAKRGQDVALRCDPISGHVSLFWYQQALGQGPEFLTYFQNEAQLDKSGLPSDRFFAERPEGSVSTLKIQRTQQEDSAVYLCASKLQGETQYFGPGTRLLVL.